Below, 15 T cell receptor beta chains from the same sample are listed, as sequenced in a study of vaccination and CD4 T cells after COVID-19. Researchers used the Oncomine TCR Beta short-read assay to sequence DNA from cultured CD4+ T cells. In TCRdb, the PCR reads were re-called with MiXCR into one record per CDR3 protein. The sample has about 16,000 distinct CDR3 sequences, around 50% seen once. The treatment: roughly 10-day PBMC culture with coronavirus spike peptide pools or control peptides (ViraFEST assay). What these receptors recognize is not known. The sequenced sample consisted of CD4+ T cells from blood, cultured in vitro. These receptors came from a human donor who had recovered from COVID-19.

This chain links TRBV5-1 with TRBJ2-5; TRBD1 matches 9 bases. The CDR3 is 16 residues long. V was pared by 6 bases and J by 4 bases, with 13 bases of the junction left unmatched. Germline lookup yields CDR1 SGHRS and CDR2 YFSETQ. The CDR3 protein is CASKRQGEGLTETQYF. As DNA, the CDR3 is TGCGCCAGCAAAAGACAGGGGGAGGGCCTAACAGAGACCCAGTACTTC.

The rearrangement links TRBV7-8 to TRBJ2-7; D may be TRBD2 (6 bases). Per germline, CDR1 SGHVS and CDR2 FQNEAQ. The CDR3 has 16 residues. Trimming left V 7 bases short and J 6 bases short, with 25 bases between. The CDR3 reads CASTSMAWGEDGEQYF. CDR3 nucleotides: TGTGCCAGCACCTCGATGGCCTGGGGGGAGGATGGCGAGCAGTACTTC.

Sample share makes this clonotype hyperexpanded. The chain couples TRBV12-3 or TRBV12-4 to TRBJ2-2, with D perhaps TRBD1 (6 bases). This CDR3 has 14 residues. Trimming pared 10 bases from V and 5 bases from J, leaving 17 bases between. CDR3 bases: TGTGCCACTCGACGGACAGTAGAGACCGGGGAGCTGTTTTTT. This codes for CATRRTVETGELFF.

The genes are TRBV30 and TRBJ2-5; 7 bases map to TRBD2. The trim removed 3 bases at V and 5 bases at J, leaving 9 bases unmatched. Looked up from germline, CDR1 is GTSNPN and CDR2 is SVGIG (reference sequence). The CDR3 is 14 residues long. The CDR3 DNA reads as TGTGCCTGGAGCAAAGGCAGCGGGGTGGAGACCCAGTACTTC. Its translation: CAWSKGSGVETQYF. The entire variable domain, with the rest obtained from reference TRBV30 and TRBJ2-5, is as follows: SQTIHQWPATLVQPVGSPLSLECTVEGTSNPNLYWYRQAAGRGLQLLFYSVGIGQISSEVPQNLSASRPQDRQFILSSKKLLLSDSGFYLCAWSKGSGVETQYFGPGTRLLVL.

V and J are TRBV14 and TRBJ1-1, with a tentative D call TRBD1 (5 bases). Per germline, CDR1 SGHDN and CDR2 FVKESK. The CDR3 length is 18 residues. The ends were cut back, 3 bases at V and 3 bases at J, with 23 bases in the middle. CDR3 protein: CASSQRDLLLGWDTEAFF. In DNA, the CDR3 is TGTGCCAGCAGCCAGCGGGACTTGTTATTAGGTTGGGACACTGAAGCTTTCTTT.

This clonotype was recorded once. This sequence joins TRBV4-2 and TRBJ1-5, with TRBD1 identical over 8 bases. The V gene end was trimmed by 2 bases and the J gene end by 1 base; junction bases not matched to a gene: 4. Germline V gene data show CDR1 as LGHNA and CDR2 as YNFKEQ. The CDR3 sequence is 16 residues long. This chain's CDR3 is CASSQRGQGSNQPQHF. The CDR3 nucleotides are TGTGCCAGCAGCCAACGAGGACAGGGAAGCAATCAGCCCCAGCATTTT.

The V and J genes are TRBV11-2 and TRBJ1-5; D unresolved. CDR1 is SGHAT and CDR2 is FQNNGV in the germline V gene. Trimming removed 1 base at V and 6 bases at J, with 7 bases between. The length of the CDR3 is 13 residues. CDR3 region: CASSLGWGQPQHF. The CDR3 DNA is TGTGCCAGCAGCTTAGGGTGGGGTCAGCCCCAGCATTTT.

In this sample, this clonotype turned up a few times. This chain joins TRBV12-5 and TRBJ2-3; D gene uncertain. The CDR3 runs to 11 residues. Germline V gene lookup returns CDR1 LGHNT and CDR2 FRNRAP. Trimming took 6 bases from V and 6 from J, leaving 7 bases between them. The CDR3 bases are TGTGCTAGTGGGGCTACGGATACGCAGTATTTT. Protein: CASGATDTQYF.

The gene calls are TRBV24-1 and TRBJ2-5, with a tentative D call TRBD2 (6 bases). Germline V gene lookup returns CDR1 KGHDR and CDR2 SFDVKD. V was pared by 4 bases and J by 9 bases, with 14 bases between. The CDR3 runs to 13 residues. The CDR3 reads CATSDARLGAQYF. The CDR3 region has the DNA TGTGCCACCAGTGACGCCCGACTAGGGGCCCAGTACTTC.

The rearrangement joins TRBV7-9 to TRBJ2-1; no firm D call. V lost 1 base, J lost 10 bases, and 5 bases lay in between. Germline V CDR1 and CDR2: SEHNR, FQNEAQ (reference sequence). The CDR3 length is 11 residues. The CDR3 DNA reads TGTGCCAGCAGCTTAGATGGAGAGCAGTTCTTC. Translating gives CASSLDGEQFF. The variable domain in full, with the rest retrieved from reference TRBV7-9 and TRBJ2-1, is DTGVSQNPRHKITKRGQNVTFRCDPISEHNRLYWYRQTLGQGPEFLTYFQNEAQLEKSRLLSDRFSAERPKGSFSTLEIQRTEQGDSAMYLCASSLDGEQFFGPGTRLTVL.

In its sample, this clonotype was seen once. The genes are TRBV12-3 or TRBV12-4 and TRBJ1-6; tentatively, D is TRBD1 (5 bases). V gave up 5 bases and J gave up 7 bases, with 12 bases separating them. The CDR3 is 14 amino acids. The CDR3 DNA reads TGTGCCAGCAGTCCTTCGGGGGACAATTCACCCCTCCACTTT. Protein: CASSPSGDNSPLHF.

The genes are TRBV19 and TRBJ1-5, with no clear D. The CDR3 spans 12 residues. Looked up from germline, CDR1 is LNHDA and CDR2 is SQIVND (reference sequence). Trimming stripped 1 base from V and 9 bases from J, with 7 bases between. The CDR3 coding sequence is TGTGCCAGTAGTATAGGGCCAGGGCCCCAGCATTTT. This encodes CASSIGPGPQHF.

Details on this clonotype: At one end the junction does not follow the germline gene, possibly because of a read error. The rearrangement links TRBV7-7 to TRBJ2-7; D is possibly TRBD1 (6 bases). The V gene's germline CDR1 is SSHAT and CDR2 FNYEAQ (reference sequence). CDR3 length: 13 residues. The CDR3 loop reads CASSLSNQGEQYF. The CDR3 bases are TGTGCTAGCAGCTTATCCAACCAGGGGGAGCAGTACTTC.

V is TRBV19 and J is TRBJ2-2; 11 nucleotides line up with TRBD2. The J segment lost 2 bases and the V segment lost 10 bases, leaving 6 bases of the junction unmatched. Germline V CDR1 and CDR2: LNHDA, SQIVND (reference sequence). The CDR3 sequence is 15 residues long. This CDR3 is CATETSGVNTGELFF. The CDR3 nucleotides read TGTGCCACCGAGACTAGCGGGGTTAACACCGGGGAGCTGTTTTTT.

In its sample, this clonotype was seen a few times. The V and J genes are TRBV7-8 and TRBJ1-1; 8 bases fit TRBD1. Germline V CDR1 and CDR2: SGHVS, FQNEAQ. The CDR3 consists of 13 residues. V was pared by 5 bases and J by 7 bases, with 6 bases of the junction left unmatched. In DNA, the CDR3 is TGTGCCAGCAGCCCGGACAGGGCCGGTGAAGCTTTCTTT. This encodes CASSPDRAGEAFF.